The present TCR beta chain was sequenced within a study of blood T cell repertoires in COVID-19. Across the whole study: COVID-19 samples collected from the United States, Italy and Spain covered acute and convalescent phases.

In the original workflow: By means of reference gene primer amplification, nucleated cell counts were estimated. Only in-frame clones appear in the TCRdb table, and some are missing; sequencing was by immunoSEQ multiplex PCR. That table is the source of V, J and clone size, and D and trimming were worked out from the DNA. This sample has about 210,000 clones; just over 85% occur once, and the top ten carry 1.5%. V shed 8 bases, J shed 0 bases, and the junction held 7 bases outside the gene matches. The germline V gene has CDR1 SGHRS and CDR2 YFSETQ. The CDR3 spans 14 residues. This clone was picked up one time.

Material: peripheral blood. The chain has TRBV5-1 and TRBJ1-2; 7 bases map to TRBD1. The clonotype was recovered from a man between 18 and 35 years old with active or convalescent COVID-19. The CDR3 reads CASRTGTANYGYTF. In nucleotides, the CDR3 is TGCGCCAGTAGAACCGGGACAGCTAACTATGGCTACACCTTC.